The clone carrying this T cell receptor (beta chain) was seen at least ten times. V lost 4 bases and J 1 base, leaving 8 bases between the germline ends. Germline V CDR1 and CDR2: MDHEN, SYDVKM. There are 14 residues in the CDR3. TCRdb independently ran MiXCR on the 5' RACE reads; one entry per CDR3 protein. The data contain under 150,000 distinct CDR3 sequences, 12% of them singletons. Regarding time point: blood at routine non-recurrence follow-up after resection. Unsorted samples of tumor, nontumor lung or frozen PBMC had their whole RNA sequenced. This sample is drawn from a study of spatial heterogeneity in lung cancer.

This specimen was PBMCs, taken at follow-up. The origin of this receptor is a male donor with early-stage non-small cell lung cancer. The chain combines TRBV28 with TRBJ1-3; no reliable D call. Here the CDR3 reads CASSSPGSGNTIYF. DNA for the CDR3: TGTGCCAGCAGTTCCCCCGGGTCTGGAAACACCATATATTTT.